This T cell receptor (beta chain) emerged from a study of T cell repertoires in cytomegalovirus infection. TCRdb ran MiXCR on the reads and lists one entry per CDR3 protein. The sample shows about 740,000 distinct CDR3 sequences, 30% to 35% of them seen only once. In this sample, this clonotype turned up a few times. Its antigen is still unknown. The CDR3 is made up of 15 amino acids. Germline V gene sequence: CDR1 LGHNA, CDR2 YSLEER. V was shortened by 3 bases and J by 2 bases, with 14 bases between the two germline ends. This chain uses TRBV4-3 with TRBJ2-7; no definite D call. The source of this sequence is a human donor in good health (CMV status not recorded). Some clones in this sample may be carry-over from other donors' samples. Sequenced here: cultured PBMCs, sampled from culture after CMV antigen stimulation. As DNA, the CDR3 is TGCGCCAGCAGCCAGATGCTGTCGGGTACCTACGAGCAGTACTTC. It specifies CASSQMLSGTYEQYF.